The sequence of this T cell receptor (beta chain) was determined in a study of breast tumors, draining lymph nodes, adjacent tissues. Trimming took 6 bases from V and 8 from J, leaving 10 bases between them. The CDR3 has 11 amino acids. The germline CDR1 and CDR2 sequences are SNHLY and FYNNEI. One entry per CDR3 protein results from TCRdb running MiXCR on the multiplex PCR reads. The sample has roughly 11,000 distinct CDR3 sequences; about 53% are singletons. What was sequenced was breast tumor tissue. This clonotype was sampled from a female donor with breast cancer. Some clones in this sample may be carry-over from other donors' samples. The chain uses TRBV2 and TRBJ1-2; no firm D call. CDR3 nucleotide sequence: TGTGCCAGCAGGTCAGTTGTCGGCTACACCTTC. Translated, it gives CASRSVVGYTF.